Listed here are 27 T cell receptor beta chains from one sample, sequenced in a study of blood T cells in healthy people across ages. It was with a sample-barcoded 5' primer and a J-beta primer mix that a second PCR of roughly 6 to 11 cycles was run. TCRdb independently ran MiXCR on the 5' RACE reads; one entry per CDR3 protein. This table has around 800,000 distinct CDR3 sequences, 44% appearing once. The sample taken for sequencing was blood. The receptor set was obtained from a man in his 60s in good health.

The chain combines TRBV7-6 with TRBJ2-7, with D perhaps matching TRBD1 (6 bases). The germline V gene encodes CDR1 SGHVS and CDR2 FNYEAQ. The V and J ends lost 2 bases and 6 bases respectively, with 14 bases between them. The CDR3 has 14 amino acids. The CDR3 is CASSLSRGRAEQYF. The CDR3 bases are TGTGCCAGCAGCTTAAGCAGGGGACGGGCCGAGCAGTACTTC.

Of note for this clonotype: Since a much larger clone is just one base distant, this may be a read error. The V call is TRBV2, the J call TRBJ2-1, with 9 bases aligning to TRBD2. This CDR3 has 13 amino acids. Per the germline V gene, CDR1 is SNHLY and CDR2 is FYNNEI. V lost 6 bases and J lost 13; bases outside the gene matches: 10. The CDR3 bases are TGTGCCAGCAGAGCTAGCGGGGCGGAGACCCAGTTCTTC. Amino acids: CASRASGAETQFF. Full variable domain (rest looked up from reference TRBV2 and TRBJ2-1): EPEVTQTPSHQVTQMGQEVILRCVPISNHLYFYWYRQILGQKVEFLVSFYNNEISEKSEIFDDQFSVERPDGSNFTLKIRSTKLEDSAMYFCASRASGAETQFFGPGTRLTVL.

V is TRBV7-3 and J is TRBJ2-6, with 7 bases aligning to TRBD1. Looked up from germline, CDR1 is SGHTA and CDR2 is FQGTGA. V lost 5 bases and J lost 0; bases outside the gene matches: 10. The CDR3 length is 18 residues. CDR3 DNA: TGTGCCAGCAGCCTACAGGGGCTTACGAGCTCTGGGGCCAACGTCCTGACTTTC. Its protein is CASSLQGLTSSGANVLTF.

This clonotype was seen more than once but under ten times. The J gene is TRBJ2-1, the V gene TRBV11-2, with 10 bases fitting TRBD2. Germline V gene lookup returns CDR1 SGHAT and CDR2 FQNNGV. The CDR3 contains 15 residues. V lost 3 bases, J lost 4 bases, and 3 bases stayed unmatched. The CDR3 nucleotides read TGTGCCAGCAGCTTTGCTAGCGGGGGATACAATGAGCAGTTCTTC. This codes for CASSFASGGYNEQFF.

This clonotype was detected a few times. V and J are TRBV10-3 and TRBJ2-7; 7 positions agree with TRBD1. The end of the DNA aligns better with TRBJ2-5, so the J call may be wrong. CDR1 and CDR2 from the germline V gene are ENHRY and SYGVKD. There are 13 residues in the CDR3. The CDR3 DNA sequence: TGTGCCATCAGTACAGGGGAACGAGAGACCCAGTACTTC. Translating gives CAISTGERETQYF.

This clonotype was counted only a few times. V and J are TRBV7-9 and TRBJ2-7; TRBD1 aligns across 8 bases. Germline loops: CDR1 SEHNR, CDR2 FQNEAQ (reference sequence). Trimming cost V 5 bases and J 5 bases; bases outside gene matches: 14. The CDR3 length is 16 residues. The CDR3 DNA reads TGTGCCAGCAGCCACGCCCGGCCAGGGGGCTCTGACGAGCAGTACTTC. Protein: CASSHARPGGSDEQYF.

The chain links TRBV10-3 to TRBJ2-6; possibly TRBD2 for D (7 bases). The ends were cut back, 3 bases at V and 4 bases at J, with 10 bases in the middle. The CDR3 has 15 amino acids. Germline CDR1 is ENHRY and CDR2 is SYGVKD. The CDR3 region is CAISDGGLGANVLTF. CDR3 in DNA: TGTGCCATCAGTGACGGGGGGCTGGGGGCCAACGTCCTGACTTTC.

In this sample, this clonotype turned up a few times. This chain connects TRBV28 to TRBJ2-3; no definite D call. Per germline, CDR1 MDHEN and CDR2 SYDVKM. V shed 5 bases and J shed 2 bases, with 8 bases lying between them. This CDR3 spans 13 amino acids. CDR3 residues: CASSADNTDTQYF. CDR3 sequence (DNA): TGTGCCAGCAGTGCAGACAACACAGATACGCAGTATTTT. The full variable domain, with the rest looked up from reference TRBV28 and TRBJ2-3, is DVKVTQSSRYLVKRTGEKVFLECVQDMDHENMFWYRQDPGLGLRLIYFSYDVKMKEKGDIPEGYSVSREKKERFSLILESASTNQTSMYLCASSADNTDTQYFGPGTRLTVL.

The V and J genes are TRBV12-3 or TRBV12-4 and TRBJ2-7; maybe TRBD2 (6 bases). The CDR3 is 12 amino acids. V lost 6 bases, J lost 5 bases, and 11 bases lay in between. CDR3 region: CASRRRDDEQYF. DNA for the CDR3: TGTGCCAGCAGGCGGAGGGACGACGAGCAGTACTTC.

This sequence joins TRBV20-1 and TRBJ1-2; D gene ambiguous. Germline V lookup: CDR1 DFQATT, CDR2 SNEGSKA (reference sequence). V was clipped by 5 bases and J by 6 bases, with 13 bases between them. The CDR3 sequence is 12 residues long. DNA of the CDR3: TGCAGTGCTGAACCGGGATCCGATGGCTACACCTTC. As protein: CSAEPGSDGYTF.

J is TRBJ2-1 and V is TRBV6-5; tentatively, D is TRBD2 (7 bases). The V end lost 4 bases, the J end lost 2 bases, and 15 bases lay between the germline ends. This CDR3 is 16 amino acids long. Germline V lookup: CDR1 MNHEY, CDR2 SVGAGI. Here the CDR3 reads CASSSRGGPTYNEQFF. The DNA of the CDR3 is TGTGCCAGCAGTTCCCGCGGGGGCCCTACCTACAATGAGCAGTTCTTC.

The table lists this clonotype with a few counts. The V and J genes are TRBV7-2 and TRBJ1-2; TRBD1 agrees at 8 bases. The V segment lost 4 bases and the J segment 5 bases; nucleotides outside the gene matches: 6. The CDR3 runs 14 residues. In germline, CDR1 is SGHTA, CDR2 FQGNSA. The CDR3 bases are TGTGCCAGCAGCTACGACAGGGGAGAGTATGGCTACACCTTC. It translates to CASSYDRGEYGYTF.

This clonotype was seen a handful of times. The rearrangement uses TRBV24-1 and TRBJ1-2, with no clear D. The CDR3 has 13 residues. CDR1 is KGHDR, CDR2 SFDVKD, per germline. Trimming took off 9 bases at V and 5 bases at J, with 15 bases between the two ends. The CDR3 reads CATRRGVGYGYTF. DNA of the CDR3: TGTGCCACCCGGCGGGGAGTTGGGTATGGCTACACCTTC.

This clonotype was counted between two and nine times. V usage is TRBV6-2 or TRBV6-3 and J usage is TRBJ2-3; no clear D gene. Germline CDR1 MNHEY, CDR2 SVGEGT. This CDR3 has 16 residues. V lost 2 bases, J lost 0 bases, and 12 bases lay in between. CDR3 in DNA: TGTGCCAGCAGTTACGGTCCTCAACTCAGCACAGATACGCAGTATTTT. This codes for CASSYGPQLSTDTQYF.

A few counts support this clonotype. This CDR3 reads CASRTCGPQHF. The CDR3 bases are TGCGCCAGCAGGACCTGCGGGCCCCAGCATTTT. This rearrangement joins TRBV10-1 to TRBJ1-5; D unresolved. V lost 6 bases, J lost 9 bases, and 9 bases lay in between. The germline V gene encodes CDR1 WNHNN and CDR2 SYGVQD (reference sequence). The CDR3 is made up of 11 amino acids.

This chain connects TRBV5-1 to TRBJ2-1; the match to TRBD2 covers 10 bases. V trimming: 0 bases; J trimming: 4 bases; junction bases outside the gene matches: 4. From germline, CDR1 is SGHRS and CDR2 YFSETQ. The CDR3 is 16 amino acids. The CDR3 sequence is CASSLGTSGEYNEQFF. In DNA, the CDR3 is TGCGCCAGCAGCTTGGGTACTAGCGGGGAATACAATGAGCAGTTCTTC.

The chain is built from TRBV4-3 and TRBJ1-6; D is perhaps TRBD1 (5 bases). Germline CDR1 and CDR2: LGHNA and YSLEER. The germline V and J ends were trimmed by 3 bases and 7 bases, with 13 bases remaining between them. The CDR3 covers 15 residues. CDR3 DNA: TGCGCCAGCAGCCATAGGGACGGCGTCAATTCACCCCTCCACTTT. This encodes CASSHRDGVNSPLHF.

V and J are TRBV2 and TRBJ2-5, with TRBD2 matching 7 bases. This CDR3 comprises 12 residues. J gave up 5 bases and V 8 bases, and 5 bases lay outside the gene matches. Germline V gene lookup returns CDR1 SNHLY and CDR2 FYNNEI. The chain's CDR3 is CASGAGEETQYF. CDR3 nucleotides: TGTGCCAGCGGGGCGGGGGAGGAGACCCAGTACTTC.

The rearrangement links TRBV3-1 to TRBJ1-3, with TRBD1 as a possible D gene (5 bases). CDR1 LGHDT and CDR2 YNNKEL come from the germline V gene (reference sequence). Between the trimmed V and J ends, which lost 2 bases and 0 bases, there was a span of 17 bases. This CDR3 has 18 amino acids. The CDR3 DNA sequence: TGTGCCAGCAGCCAACCCCAGGTGGGGGGGAGCTCTGGAAACACCATATATTTT. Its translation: CASSQPQVGGSSGNTIYF.

CDR3 amino acids: CASSQERGQGGEQYF. In nucleotides, the CDR3 is TGTGCCAGCAGCCAAGAGAGGGGACAGGGGGGCGAGCAGTACTTC. The chain employs TRBV4-2 and TRBJ2-5; 11 nucleotides line up with TRBD1. The J call may be faulty, since TRBJ2-7 better matches the DNA end. The germline V gene has CDR1 LGHNA and CDR2 YNFKEQ. CDR3 length equals 15 residues.

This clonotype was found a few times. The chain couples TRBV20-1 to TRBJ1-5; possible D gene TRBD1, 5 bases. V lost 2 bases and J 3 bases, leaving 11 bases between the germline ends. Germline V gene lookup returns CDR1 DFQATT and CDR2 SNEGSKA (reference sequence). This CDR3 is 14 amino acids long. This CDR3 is CSARPGGDNQPQHF. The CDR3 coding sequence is TGCAGTGCTAGACCGGGGGGGGACAATCAGCCCCAGCATTTT.

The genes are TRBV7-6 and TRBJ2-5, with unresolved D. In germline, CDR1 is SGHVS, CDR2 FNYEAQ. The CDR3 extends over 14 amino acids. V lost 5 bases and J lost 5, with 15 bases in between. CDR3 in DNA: TGTGCCAGCAGCCATCCGGGCCAAAGGGAGACCCAGTACTTC. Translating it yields CASSHPGQRETQYF.

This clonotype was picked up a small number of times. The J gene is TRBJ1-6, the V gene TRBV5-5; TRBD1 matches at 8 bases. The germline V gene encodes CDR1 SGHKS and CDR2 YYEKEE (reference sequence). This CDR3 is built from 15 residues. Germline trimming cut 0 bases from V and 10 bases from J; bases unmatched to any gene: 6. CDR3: CASSLVVTGDSPLHF. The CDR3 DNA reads TGTGCCAGCAGCTTGGTAGTGACAGGGGACTCACCCCTCCACTTT.

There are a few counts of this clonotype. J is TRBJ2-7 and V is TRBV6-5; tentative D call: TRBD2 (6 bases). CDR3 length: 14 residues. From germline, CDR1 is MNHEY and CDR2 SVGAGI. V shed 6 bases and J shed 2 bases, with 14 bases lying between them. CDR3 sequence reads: CASSHGGGTYEQYF. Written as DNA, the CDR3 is TGTGCCAGCAGCCACGGGGGAGGCACCTACGAGCAGTACTTC.

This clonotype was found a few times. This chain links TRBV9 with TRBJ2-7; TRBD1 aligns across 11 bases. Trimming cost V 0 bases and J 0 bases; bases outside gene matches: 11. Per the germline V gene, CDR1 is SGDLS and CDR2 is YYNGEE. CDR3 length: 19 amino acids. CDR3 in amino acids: CASSVGQGTGGSSSYEQYF. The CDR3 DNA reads TGTGCCAGCAGCGTAGGACAAGGGACAGGGGGGTCGAGCTCCTACGAGCAGTACTTC. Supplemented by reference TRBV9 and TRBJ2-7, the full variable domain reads DSGVTQTPKHLITATGQRVTLRCSPRSGDLSVYWYQQSLDQGLQFLIQYYNGEERAKGNILERFSAQQFPDLHSELNLSSLELGDSALYFCASSVGQGTGGSSSYEQYFGPGTRLTVT.

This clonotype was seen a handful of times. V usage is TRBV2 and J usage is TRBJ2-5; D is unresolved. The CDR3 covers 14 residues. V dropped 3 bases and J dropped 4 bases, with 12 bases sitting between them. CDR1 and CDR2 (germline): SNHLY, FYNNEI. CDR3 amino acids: CASSDTLGIETQYF. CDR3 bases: TGTGCCAGCAGTGATACGCTTGGCATAGAGACCCAGTACTTC.

The CDR3 loop is CASSTLAGELGETQYF. In DNA, the CDR3 is TGTGCCAGCAGCACATTAGCGGGGGAACTTGGAGAGACCCAGTACTTC. The rearrangement joins TRBV7-2 to TRBJ2-5; 9 bases match TRBD2. CDR1 and CDR2 from the germline V gene are SGHTA and FQGNSA. The CDR3 contains 16 residues. The trim removed 5 bases at V and 4 bases at J, leaving 11 bases unmatched.